The source of this T cell receptor beta chain is a study of blood T cell repertoires in COVID-19. V lost 5 bases to trimming and J lost 1 base; unmatched junction nucleotides: 4. CDR3 length: 14 amino acids. CDR1 is SNHLY, CDR2 FYNNEI, per germline. Recruitment covered roughly 24 US areas and drew participants whose ages spanned roughly 18 to 100 years. Self-reported history from a screening survey and questionnaire set each donor's cohort. Cohort 3 donors counted as recovered after two negative PCRs, clearance, or resolved symptoms. How the authors handled the data: Amplification from reference gene primers served as the basis for estimated nucleated cell counts. Profiling relied on immunoSEQ multiplex PCR, and the TCRdb table lists in-frame clones only, not all of them. V and J calls and clone size come straight from that table; D and trimming were deduced from the DNA. This sample has more than 250,000 clones, with about 83% found just once.

J is TRBJ1-1 and V is TRBV2; TRBD1 matches 7 bases. Material for sequencing was PBMCs or T cells enriched from blood (not recorded which). The clonotype originates from a woman aged 40 to 49 who had recovered from COVID-19. This chain's CDR3 is CASSFQGENTEAFF. The CDR3 DNA sequence: TGTGCCAGCAGTTTTCAGGGGGAGAACACTGAAGCTTTCTTT.